This T cell receptor (beta chain) stems from a study of blood T cells in healthy people across ages. No fewer than 7 million PBMCs went into each sample. Through a sample-barcoded 5' primer and a J-beta primer mix, a second PCR was run for about 6 to 11 cycles. In TCRdb, the 5' RACE reads were re-called with MiXCR into one record per CDR3 protein. The sample comprises 1.5 million to 2 million distinct CDR3 sequences, about 49% of which are singletons, and less than 2.5% rests with the top ten. The CDR3 has 13 amino acids. V was clipped by 1 base and J by 11 bases, with 14 bases between them. This clonotype was recorded at least ten times. Its target is unknown. A much larger clonotype is one base distant, so this may be a read error. General study results and limits: The fall in TCR beta diversity per million T cells was roughly linear with age. Versus aged donors, long-lived donors had higher diversity and more naive CD4+ cells.

The sequenced sample consisted of blood. This receptor was obtained from a woman aged 40-49 years in good health. The chain couples TRBV12-3 or TRBV12-4 to TRBJ2-5; tentative D call: TRBD2 (5 bases). In nucleotides, the CDR3 is TGTGCCAGCAGTTTAGGGACTGTCAATGAGCAGTACTTC. This sequence encodes CASSLGTVNEQYF.